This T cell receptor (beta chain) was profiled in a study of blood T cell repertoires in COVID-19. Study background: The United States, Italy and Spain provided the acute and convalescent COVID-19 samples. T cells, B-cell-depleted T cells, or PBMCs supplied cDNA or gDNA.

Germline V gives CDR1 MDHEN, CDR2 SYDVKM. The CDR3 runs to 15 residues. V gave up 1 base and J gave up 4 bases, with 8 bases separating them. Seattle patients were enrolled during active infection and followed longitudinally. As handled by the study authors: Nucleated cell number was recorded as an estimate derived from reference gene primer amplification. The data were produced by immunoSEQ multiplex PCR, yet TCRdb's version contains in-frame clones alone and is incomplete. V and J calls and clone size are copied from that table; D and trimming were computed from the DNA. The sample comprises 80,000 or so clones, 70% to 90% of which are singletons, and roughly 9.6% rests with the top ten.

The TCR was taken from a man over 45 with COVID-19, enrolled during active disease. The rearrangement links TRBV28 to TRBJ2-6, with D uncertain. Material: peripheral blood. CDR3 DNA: TGTGCCAGCAGTTTATATAGCTCCGGGGCCAACGTCCTGACTTTC. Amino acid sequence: CASSLYSSGANVLTF. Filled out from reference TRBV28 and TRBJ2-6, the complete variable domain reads DVKVTQSSRYLVKRTGEKVFLECVQDMDHENMFWYRQDPGLGLRLIYFSYDVKMKEKGDIPEGYSVSREKKERFSLILESASTNQTSMYLCASSLYSSGANVLTFGAGSRLTVL.